These 21 T cell receptor beta chains came from one sample sequenced in a study of T-cell reconstitution after alpha-beta-depleted transplantation in children. As it was prepared, the TCRbeta library received unique molecular identifiers. Using its own MiXCR run on the PCR reads, TCRdb lists one record per CDR3 protein. Among 250,000 to 350,000 distinct CDR3 sequences, 9.9% were seen once, and the ten largest hold 10%. The input for sequencing was PBMCs from the stem cell graft donor, taken from the stem cell graft. The receptors here all came from a human donor who donated a stem cell graft to a child with SCID.

This clonotype came up many times. V is TRBV5-1 and J is TRBJ2-3; D is ambiguous. Trimming stripped 0 bases from V and 0 bases from J, with 8 bases between. The CDR3 extends over 15 amino acids. The germline gives CDR1 SGHRS, CDR2 YFSETQ. The CDR3 is CASSLELPSTDTQYF. Written as DNA, the CDR3 is TGCGCCAGCAGCTTGGAACTACCTAGCACAGATACGCAGTATTTT.

This clonotype appeared a few times. One end of the junction is discordant with germline, which a read error may explain. The chain joins TRBV7-7 to TRBJ2-1; the D gene is possibly TRBD1 (5 bases). The V gene's germline CDR1 is SSHAT and CDR2 FNYEAQ (reference sequence). The CDR3 consists of 15 residues. CDR3 in DNA: TGTGCTAGCAGCTTTGGGGCAAGCTCCTACAATGAGCAGTTCTTC. It codes for CASSFGASSYNEQFF. The full variable domain, rest sourced from reference TRBV7-7 and TRBJ2-1, is GAGVSQSPRYKVTKRGQDVTLRCDPISSHATLYWYQQALGQGPEFLTYFNYEAQPDKSGLPSDRFSAERPEGSISTLTIQRTEQRDSAMYRCASSFGASSYNEQFFGPGTRLTVL.

The genes are TRBV11-2 and TRBJ2-2; D gene ambiguous. The V gene lost 0 bases and the J gene lost 9 bases, with 11 bases spanning the gap. Germline V CDR1 and CDR2: SGHAT, FQNNGV. This CDR3 is built from 14 residues. For the CDR3, the DNA is TGTGCCAGCAGCTTAGAAGTGTTCAGCCGGGAGCTGTTTTTT. Translation gives CASSLEVFSRELFF.

The V call is TRBV5-1, the J call TRBJ2-4; TRBD1 aligns across 9 bases. CDR1 is SGHRS and CDR2 is YFSETQ in the germline V gene. V dropped 4 bases and J dropped 10; count of bases not matched to a gene: 6. CDR3 size: 13 residues. In DNA, the CDR3 is TGCGCCAGCAGCCAGGACAGGGGAAAAATTCAGTACTTC. Translated, it gives CASSQDRGKIQYF.

Many counts were recorded for this clonotype. The chain recombines TRBV5-1 with TRBJ2-7, with a tentative D call TRBD2 (5 bases). Germline assignment: CDR1 SGHRS and CDR2 YFSETQ. This CDR3 has 14 residues. Trimming removed 3 bases at V and 5 bases at J, with 15 bases between. The CDR3 bases are TGCGCCAGCAGCTCGGGAAATCTGGCTGACGAGCAGTACTTC. Translating gives CASSSGNLADEQYF.

This clonotype showed up many times. Here the CDR3 DNA reads TGTGCCAGCAGTTCCGGGACAGGGGTGGAAGAGACCCAGTACTTC. It specifies CASSSGTGVEETQYF. The rearrangement links TRBV12-3 or TRBV12-4 to TRBJ2-5; TRBD1 agrees at 10 bases. This CDR3 has 15 residues. V trimming: 4 bases; J trimming: 3 bases; junction bases outside the gene matches: 5.

In this sample, this clonotype turned up many times. The chain carries TRBV6-5 and TRBJ1-2; 7 bases match TRBD1. The CDR3 extends over 15 amino acids. The V gene end was trimmed by 4 bases and the J gene end by 0 bases; junction bases not matched to a gene: 5. Germline CDR1 reads MNHEY; CDR2 reads SVGAGI. Here the CDR3 DNA reads TGTGCCAGCAGTTCCCCGGGACAGACTAACTATGGCTACACCTTC. It is translated as CASSSPGQTNYGYTF.

This clonotype was seen more than once but under ten times. DNA of the CDR3: TGTGCCAGCAGCCATCGACTAGCGGGGGACAATGAGCAGTTCTTC. This gives the protein CASSHRLAGDNEQFF. The J gene is TRBJ2-1, the V gene TRBV7-2, with 12 bases that match TRBD2. CDR1 is SGHTA and CDR2 is FQGNSA in the germline V gene. The CDR3 runs 15 residues. V lost 5 bases to trimming and J lost 5 bases; unmatched junction nucleotides: 4.

This clonotype has more than one count but fewer than ten. The chain employs TRBV5-1 and TRBJ2-7; 8 bases are shared with TRBD1. The V gene's germline CDR1 is SGHRS and CDR2 YFSETQ. The CDR3 has 13 residues. Unmatched junction bases numbered 4, after V lost 7 bases and J lost 1 base. The CDR3 DNA reads TGCGCCAGCGGCGGGACAGGTTCCTACGAGCAGTACTTC. This sequence encodes CASGGTGSYEQYF.

As regards this clonotype: The germline gene is not matched at one end of the junction; a read error may be the cause. The V gene is TRBV20-1, the J gene TRBJ2-2, with 8 bases fitting TRBD2. The CDR3 has 15 residues. The germline V gene encodes CDR1 DFQATT and CDR2 SNEGSKA (reference sequence). The CDR3 is CSAARPGGNTWELFF. The CDR3 region has the DNA TGCAGTGCAGCACGGCCGGGGGGGAACACCTGGGAGCTGTTTTTT.

This clonotype was seen repeatedly, ten times or more. The gene calls are TRBV7-9 and TRBJ1-5; tentatively, D is TRBD1 (6 bases). The V end was cut by 4 bases, the J end by 1 base, with 11 bases between. This CDR3 is built from 15 residues. Germline CDR1 SEHNR, CDR2 FQNEAQ (reference sequence). CDR3 bases: TGTGCCAGCAGCTCCTCAGGGGTGAGCAATCAGCCCCAGCATTTT. Translated, it gives CASSSSGVSNQPQHF.

This clonotype was counted ten times or more. The chain carries TRBV19 and TRBJ2-7; tentatively, D is TRBD1 (5 bases). Between the trimmed V and J ends, which lost 7 bases and 1 base, there was a span of 17 bases. Germline assignment: CDR1 LNHDA and CDR2 SQIVND (reference sequence). The CDR3 is made up of 15 amino acids. The CDR3 here is CASTSQAGLSYEQYF. DNA for the CDR3: TGTGCCAGTACCTCTCAGGCAGGGTTATCCTACGAGCAGTACTTC.

In this sample, this clonotype turned up a few times. The rearrangement joins TRBV7-9 to TRBJ2-5; 10 nucleotides match TRBD1. V shed 1 base, J shed 6 bases, and the junction held 5 bases outside the gene matches. Per the germline V gene, CDR1 is SEHNR and CDR2 is FQNEAQ (reference sequence). The CDR3 extends over 15 amino acids. CDR3 coding DNA: TGTGCCAGCAGCTTAGAGACAGGGGGCTTAAAGACCCAGTACTTC. Encoded protein: CASSLETGGLKTQYF.

This clonotype turned up a few times. The chain joins TRBV7-2 to TRBJ2-3, with TRBD2 as a possible D gene (6 bases). V lost 1 base, J lost 7 bases, and 12 bases lay in between. This CDR3 has 14 residues. Germline V gives CDR1 SGHTA, CDR2 FQGNSA. The chain's CDR3 is CASSLGLGGNTQYF. The CDR3 bases are TGTGCCAGCAGCTTAGGATTGGGGGGAAATACGCAGTATTTT.

In this sample, this clonotype turned up many times. The chain employs TRBV20-1 and TRBJ1-2; perhaps TRBD1 as D (6 bases). Looked up from germline, CDR1 is DFQATT and CDR2 is SNEGSKA (reference sequence). The ends were cut back, 3 bases at V and 4 bases at J, with 15 bases in the middle. The CDR3 has 14 amino acids. The CDR3 reads CSASKGGLAYGYTF. In DNA form, the CDR3 reads TGCAGTGCTAGTAAAGGGGGACTAGCCTATGGCTACACCTTC.

This clonotype was seen a handful of times. The chain links TRBV24-1 to TRBJ2-1, with D tentatively TRBD1 or TRBD2 (6 bases each). CDR1 and CDR2 (germline): KGHDR, SFDVKD. The length of the CDR3 is 15 residues. Between the trimmed V and J ends, which lost 4 bases and 9 bases, there was a span of 18 bases. The CDR3 DNA sequence: TGTGCCACCAGTGACCAAAAGGAGGGGGAGCGTGAGCAGTTCTTC. Translating it yields CATSDQKEGEREQFF.

This clonotype showed up just once. This clone may be a read error of a much larger clone one base away. The J gene is TRBJ2-2, the V gene TRBV2, with a tentative D call TRBD2 (6 bases). Germline V lookup: CDR1 SNHLY, CDR2 FYNNEI. This CDR3 spans 16 amino acids. DNA of the CDR3: TGTGCCAGCAGTGAAGCGCGGGGCGCGAACACCAGGGAGCTGTGTTTT. It encodes CASSEARGANTRELCF.

The rearrangement links TRBV25-1 to TRBJ1-6; TRBD1 matches at 7 bases. Trimming took 6 bases from V and 2 from J; bases not matched to a gene: 4. The CDR3 loop spans 15 amino acids. CDR1 MGHDK and CDR2 SYGVNS come from the germline V gene. The CDR3 sequence is CASRTGTPYNSPLHF. CDR3 DNA sequence: TGTGCCAGCAGGACAGGGACTCCCTATAATTCACCCCTCCACTTT.

The table lists this clonotype with many counts. This rearrangement joins TRBV21-1 to TRBJ1-6. TRBV21-1 is annotated as a pseudogene. This CDR3 spans 12 amino acids. CDR3 residues: CASSVRLVPLHF. DNA of the CDR3: TGTGCCAGCAGCGTCCGACTCGTCCCCCTCCACTTT.

The chain employs TRBV12-3 or TRBV12-4 and TRBJ2-1; D remains ambiguous. This CDR3 is built from 13 residues. Deletions cut 1 base from V and 16 bases from J, with 17 bases between. In nucleotides, the CDR3 is TGTGCCAGCAGTTTAGGTATTTGGGCACCGAGATTCTTC. Translated: CASSLGIWAPRFF.

V is TRBV2 and J is TRBJ2-3; D is ambiguous. V lost 0 bases to trimming and J lost 5 bases, with 9 bases between them. CDR1 is SNHLY and CDR2 is FYNNEI in the germline V gene. This CDR3 region has 14 residues. The CDR3 DNA follows: TGTGCCAGCAGTGAAGCGAACGGGCGAGATACGCAGTATTTT. It yields the protein CASSEANGRDTQYF.